Given below is one T cell receptor (beta chain) in context. The antigen remains unidentified. Other nucleotide sequences in the sample specify the same CDR3. Each patient came to thyroid surgery without any prior treatment (of any kind). Source study methods: What underpinned the distant-metastasis classifier for papillary thyroid cancer was the set of CDR3 differences across clinicopathological groups. TCRdb re-clonotyped the PCR reads through MiXCR. These V and J calls are TCRdb output, not the study's own analysis. The sample lists some 22,000 clones; 22% were seen once. V was clipped by 3 bases and J by 0 bases, with 12 bases between them. This CDR3 region has 15 residues. Germline V gives CDR1 SGHRS, CDR2 YFSETQ. This entry comes from a study of metastatic and nonmetastatic thyroid tumors. Across the study: Repertoires of blood and of tissue (tumor or nodule) from malignant and benign thyroid patients were compared.

Whole-study findings and limits: Reports indicated that malignant thyroid tumors showed significantly higher TCR beta diversity than benign nodules did, in blood and tumor.

Sequenced input: tumor tissue. The TCR originated in a female donor with papillary thyroid cancer or a benign thyroid nodule (not recorded which). Some clones in this sample may be carry-over from other donors' samples. The chain joins TRBV5-1 to TRBJ1-2, with D possibly being TRBD1 (5 bases). DNA of the CDR3: TGCGCCAGCAGCTCACGTACAGGCACTAACTATGGCTACACCTTC. Translated: CASSSRTGTNYGYTF.